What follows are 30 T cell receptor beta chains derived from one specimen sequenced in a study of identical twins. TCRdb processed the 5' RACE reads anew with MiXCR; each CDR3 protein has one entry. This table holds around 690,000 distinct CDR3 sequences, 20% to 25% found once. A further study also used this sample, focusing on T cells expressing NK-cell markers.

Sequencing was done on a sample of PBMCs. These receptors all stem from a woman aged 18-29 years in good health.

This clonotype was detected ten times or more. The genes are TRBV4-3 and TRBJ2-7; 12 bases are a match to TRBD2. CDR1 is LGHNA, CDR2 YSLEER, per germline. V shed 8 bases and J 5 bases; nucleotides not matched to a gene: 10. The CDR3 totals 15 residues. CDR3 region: CASRIGLAGQNEQYF. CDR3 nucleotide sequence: TGCGCCAGCCGTATTGGACTAGCGGGGCAGAACGAGCAGTACTTC.

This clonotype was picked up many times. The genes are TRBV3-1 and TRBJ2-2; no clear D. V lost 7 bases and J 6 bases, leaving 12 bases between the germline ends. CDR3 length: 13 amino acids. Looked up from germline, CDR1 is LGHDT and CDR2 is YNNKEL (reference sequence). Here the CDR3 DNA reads TGTGCCAGCACCTACCAAACAGCCGGGGAGCTGTTTTTT. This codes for CASTYQTAGELFF.

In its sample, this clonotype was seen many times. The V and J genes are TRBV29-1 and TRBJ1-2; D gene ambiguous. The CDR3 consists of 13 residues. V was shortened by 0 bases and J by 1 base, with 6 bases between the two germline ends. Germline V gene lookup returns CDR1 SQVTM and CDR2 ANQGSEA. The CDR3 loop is CSVEDYLNYGYTF. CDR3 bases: TGCAGCGTTGAAGATTATCTTAACTATGGCTACACCTTC.

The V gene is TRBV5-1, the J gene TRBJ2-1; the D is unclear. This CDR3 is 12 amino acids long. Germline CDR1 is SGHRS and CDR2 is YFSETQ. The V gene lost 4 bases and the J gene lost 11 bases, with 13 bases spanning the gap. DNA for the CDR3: TGCGCCAGCAGCCTAAGAGCCGAAAAGCAGTTCTTC. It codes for CASSLRAEKQFF.

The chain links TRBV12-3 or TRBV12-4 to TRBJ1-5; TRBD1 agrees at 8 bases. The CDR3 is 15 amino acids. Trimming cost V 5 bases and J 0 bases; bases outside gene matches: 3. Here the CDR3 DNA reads TGTGCCAGCAGTCAAGACAGGGGTAGCAATCAGCCCCAGCATTTT. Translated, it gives CASSQDRGSNQPQHF.

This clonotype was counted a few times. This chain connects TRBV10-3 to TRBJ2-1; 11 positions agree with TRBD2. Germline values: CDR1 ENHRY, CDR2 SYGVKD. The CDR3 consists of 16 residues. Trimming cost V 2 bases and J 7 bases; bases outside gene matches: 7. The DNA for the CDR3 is TGTGCCATCAGTGAGCAGGTGCTAGCGGGAGGTAATGAGCAGTTCTTC. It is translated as CAISEQVLAGGNEQFF.

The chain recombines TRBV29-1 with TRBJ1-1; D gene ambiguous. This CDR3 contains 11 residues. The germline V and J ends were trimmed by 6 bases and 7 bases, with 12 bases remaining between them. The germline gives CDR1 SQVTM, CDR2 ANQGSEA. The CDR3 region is CSVQIAGEAFF. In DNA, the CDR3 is TGCAGCGTCCAGATTGCGGGTGAAGCTTTCTTT.

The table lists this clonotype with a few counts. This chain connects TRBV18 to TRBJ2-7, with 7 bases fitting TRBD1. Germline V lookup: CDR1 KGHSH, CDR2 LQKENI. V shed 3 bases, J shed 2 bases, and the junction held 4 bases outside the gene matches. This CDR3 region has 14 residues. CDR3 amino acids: CASSPWGQTYEQYF. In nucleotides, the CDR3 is TGTGCCAGCTCACCTTGGGGACAGACCTACGAGCAGTACTTC.

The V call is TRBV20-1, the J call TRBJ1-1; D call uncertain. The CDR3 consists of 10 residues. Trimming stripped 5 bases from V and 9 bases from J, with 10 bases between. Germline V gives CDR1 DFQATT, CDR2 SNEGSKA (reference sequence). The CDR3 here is CSAAGGQAFF. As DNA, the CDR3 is TGCAGTGCTGCAGGCGGCCAAGCTTTCTTT.

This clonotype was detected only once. CDR3 nucleotides: TGTGCCAGCAGTTTTAAATTGCGGGAAACCACCGGGGAGCTGTTTTTT. As protein: CASSFKLRETTGELFF. This rearrangement joins TRBV28 to TRBJ2-2; a possible D gene is TRBD2 (6 bases). This CDR3 has 16 residues. The germline CDR1 and CDR2 sequences are MDHEN and SYDVKM. Trimming left V 3 bases short and J 4 bases short, with 15 bases between. Full variable domain (outside the CDR3, taken from reference TRBV28 and TRBJ2-2): DVKVTQSSRYLVKRTGEKVFLECVQDMDHENMFWYRQDPGLGLRLIYFSYDVKMKEKGDIPEGYSVSREKKERFSLILESASTNQTSMYLCASSFKLRETTGELFFGEGSRLTVL.

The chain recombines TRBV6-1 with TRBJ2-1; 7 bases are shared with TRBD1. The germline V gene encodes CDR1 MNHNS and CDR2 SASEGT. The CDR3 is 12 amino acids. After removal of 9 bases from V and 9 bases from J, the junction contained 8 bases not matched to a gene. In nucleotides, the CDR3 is TGTGCCAGTCACATAGGGGGCACTGAGCAGTTCTTC. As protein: CASHIGGTEQFF.

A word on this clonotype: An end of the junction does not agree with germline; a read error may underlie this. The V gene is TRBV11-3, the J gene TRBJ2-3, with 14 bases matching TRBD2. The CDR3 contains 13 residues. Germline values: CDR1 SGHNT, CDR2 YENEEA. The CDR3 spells CASSATGTSGSNF. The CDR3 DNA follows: TGTGCCAGCAGCGCAACCGGGACTAGCGGGAGTAATTTT.

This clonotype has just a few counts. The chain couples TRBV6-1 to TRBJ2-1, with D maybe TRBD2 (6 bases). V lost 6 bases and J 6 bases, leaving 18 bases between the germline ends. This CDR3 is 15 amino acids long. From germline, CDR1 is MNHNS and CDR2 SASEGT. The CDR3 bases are TGTGCCAGCAGCCTTTCCGGGAGTCTTTTCAATGAGCAGTTCTTC. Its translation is CASSLSGSLFNEQFF.

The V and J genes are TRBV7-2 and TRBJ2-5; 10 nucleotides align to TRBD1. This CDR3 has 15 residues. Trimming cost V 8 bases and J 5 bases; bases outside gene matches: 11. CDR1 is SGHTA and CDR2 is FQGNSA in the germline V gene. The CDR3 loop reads CASRTGTGAPETQYF. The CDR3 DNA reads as TGTGCCAGCCGTACCGGGACAGGGGCGCCTGAGACCCAGTACTTC.

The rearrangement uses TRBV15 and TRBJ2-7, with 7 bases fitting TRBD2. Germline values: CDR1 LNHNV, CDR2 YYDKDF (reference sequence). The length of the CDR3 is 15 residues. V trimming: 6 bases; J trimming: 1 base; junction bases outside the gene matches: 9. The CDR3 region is CATSIERGTSYEQYF. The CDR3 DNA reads TGTGCCACCAGTATTGAGCGGGGAACGTCCTACGAGCAGTACTTC.

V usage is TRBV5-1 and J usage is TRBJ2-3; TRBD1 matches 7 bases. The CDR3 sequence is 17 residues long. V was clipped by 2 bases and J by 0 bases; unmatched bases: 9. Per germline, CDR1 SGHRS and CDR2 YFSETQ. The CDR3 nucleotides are TGCGCCAGCAGCTTAAGCTGGACAGGTCTCAGCACAGATACGCAGTATTTT. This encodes CASSLSWTGLSTDTQYF.

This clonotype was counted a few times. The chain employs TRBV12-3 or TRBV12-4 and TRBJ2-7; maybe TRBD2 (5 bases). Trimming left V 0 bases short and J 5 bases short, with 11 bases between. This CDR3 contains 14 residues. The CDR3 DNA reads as TGTGCCAGCAGTTTAGCGCTGGTCGGGAACGAGCAGTACTTC. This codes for CASSLALVGNEQYF.

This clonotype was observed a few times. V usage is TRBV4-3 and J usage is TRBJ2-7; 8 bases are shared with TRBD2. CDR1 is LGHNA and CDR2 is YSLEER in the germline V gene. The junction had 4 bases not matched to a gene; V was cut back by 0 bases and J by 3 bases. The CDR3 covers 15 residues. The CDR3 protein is CASSQDALAVYEQYF. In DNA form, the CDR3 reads TGCGCCAGCAGCCAAGATGCACTAGCGGTCTACGAGCAGTACTTC.

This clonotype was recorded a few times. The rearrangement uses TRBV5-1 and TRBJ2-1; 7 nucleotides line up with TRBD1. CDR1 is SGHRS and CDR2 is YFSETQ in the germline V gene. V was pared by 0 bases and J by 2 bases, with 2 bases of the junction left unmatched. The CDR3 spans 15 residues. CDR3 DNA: TGCGCCAGCAGCTTGGAGGGGGCCCCCTACAATGAGCAGTTCTTC. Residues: CASSLEGAPYNEQFF.

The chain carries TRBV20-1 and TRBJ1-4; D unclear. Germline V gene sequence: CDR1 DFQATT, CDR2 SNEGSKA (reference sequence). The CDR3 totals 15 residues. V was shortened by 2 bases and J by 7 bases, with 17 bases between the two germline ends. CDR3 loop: CSARRTGIRREKLFF. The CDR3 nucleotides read TGCAGTGCTAGACGTACCGGGATCCGGCGTGAAAAACTGTTTTTT.

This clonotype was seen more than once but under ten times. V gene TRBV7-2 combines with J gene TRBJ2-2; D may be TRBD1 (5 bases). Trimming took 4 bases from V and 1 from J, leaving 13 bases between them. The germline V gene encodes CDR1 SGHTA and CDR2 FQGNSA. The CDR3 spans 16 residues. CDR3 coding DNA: TGTGCCAGCAGCTCGAATTCCAGGGAGAACACCGGGGAGCTGTTTTTT. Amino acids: CASSSNSRENTGELFF.

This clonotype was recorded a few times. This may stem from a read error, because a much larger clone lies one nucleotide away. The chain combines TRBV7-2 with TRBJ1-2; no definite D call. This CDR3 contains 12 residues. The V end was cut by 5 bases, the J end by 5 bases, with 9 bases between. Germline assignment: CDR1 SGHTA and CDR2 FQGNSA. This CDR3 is CASSQRGYGYTF. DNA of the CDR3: TGTGCCAGCAGCCAGCGGGGTTATGGCTACACCTTC.

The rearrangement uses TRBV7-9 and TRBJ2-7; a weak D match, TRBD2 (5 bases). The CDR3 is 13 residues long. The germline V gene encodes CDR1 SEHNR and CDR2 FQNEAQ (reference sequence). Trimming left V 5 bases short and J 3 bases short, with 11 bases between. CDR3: CASSRPGVYEQYF. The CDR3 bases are TGTGCCAGCAGCCGCCCCGGGGTCTACGAGCAGTACTTC.

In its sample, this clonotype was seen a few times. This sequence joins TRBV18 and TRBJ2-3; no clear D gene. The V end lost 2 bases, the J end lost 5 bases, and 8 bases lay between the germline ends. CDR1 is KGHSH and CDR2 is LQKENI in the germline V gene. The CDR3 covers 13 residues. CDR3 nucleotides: TGTGCCAGCTCACCAACCCTTAAAGATACGCAGTATTTT. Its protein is CASSPTLKDTQYF.

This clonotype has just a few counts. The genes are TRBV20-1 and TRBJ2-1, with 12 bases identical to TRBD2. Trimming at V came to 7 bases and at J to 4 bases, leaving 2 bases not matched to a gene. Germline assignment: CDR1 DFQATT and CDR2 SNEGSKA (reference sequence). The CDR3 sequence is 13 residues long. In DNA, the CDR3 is TGCAGTGGGACTAGCGGGGAATACAATGAGCAGTTCTTC. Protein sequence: CSGTSGEYNEQFF.

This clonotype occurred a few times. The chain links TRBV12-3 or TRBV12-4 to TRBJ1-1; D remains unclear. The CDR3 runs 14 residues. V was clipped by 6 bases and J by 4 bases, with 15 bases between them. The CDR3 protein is CASSSTIRGTEAFF. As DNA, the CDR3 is TGTGCCAGCAGCTCCACGATTCGTGGCACTGAAGCTTTCTTT.

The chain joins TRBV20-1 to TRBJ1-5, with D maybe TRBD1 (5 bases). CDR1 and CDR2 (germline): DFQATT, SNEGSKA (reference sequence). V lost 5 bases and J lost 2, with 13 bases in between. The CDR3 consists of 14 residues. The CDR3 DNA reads TGCAGTGCTTTTCAAGCGGGGGGCAATCAGCCCCAGCATTTT. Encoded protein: CSAFQAGGNQPQHF.

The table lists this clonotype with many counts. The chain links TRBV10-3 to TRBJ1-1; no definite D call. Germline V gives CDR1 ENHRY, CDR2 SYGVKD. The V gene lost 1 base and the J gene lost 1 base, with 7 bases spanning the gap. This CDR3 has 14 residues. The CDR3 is CAISELPTNTEAFF. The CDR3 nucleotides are TGTGCCATCAGTGAGTTACCGACGAACACTGAAGCTTTCTTT.

CDR3 DNA: TGTGCCAGCTCACCAAGGCTAGAGCAGTACTTC. Its translation is CASSPRLEQYF. The gene calls are TRBV18 and TRBJ2-7; D not resolved. The CDR3 covers 11 residues. V lost 2 bases to trimming and J lost 7 bases, with 6 bases between them. Per germline, CDR1 KGHSH and CDR2 LQKENI. The full variable domain, its missing parts supplied by reference TRBV18 and TRBJ2-7, is NAGVMQNPRHLVRRRGQEARLRCSPMKGHSHVYWYRQLPEEGLKFMVYLQKENIIDESGMPKERFSAEFPKEGPSILRIQQVVRGDSAAYFCASSPRLEQYFGPGTRLTVT.

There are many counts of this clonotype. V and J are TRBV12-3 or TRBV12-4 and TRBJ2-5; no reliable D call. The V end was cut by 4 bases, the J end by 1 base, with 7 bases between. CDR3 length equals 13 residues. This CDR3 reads CASSSAGQETQYF. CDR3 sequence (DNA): TGTGCCAGCAGTTCTGCAGGCCAAGAGACCCAGTACTTC.